The 24 T cell receptor beta chains below were found in one sample sequenced in a study of blood T cells in healthy people across ages. A sample-barcoded 5' primer and a J-beta primer mix were used in a second PCR of roughly 6 to 11 cycles. Using its own MiXCR run on the 5' RACE reads, TCRdb lists one record per CDR3 protein. The sample shows 750,000 to 950,000 distinct CDR3 sequences, about 26% of them seen only once. The same specimen was also included in a second study, on T cells of mothers and their children.

Source material: blood. The source of these receptors is a boy younger than 18 in good health.

The V call is TRBV13, the J call TRBJ2-2, with 12 bases identical to TRBD1. V lost 3 bases and J lost 5; bases outside the gene matches: 4. CDR3 size: 16 residues. Looked up from germline, CDR1 is PRHDT and CDR2 is FYEKMQ (reference sequence). The CDR3 here is CASSFRDRGRTGELFF. The CDR3 DNA is TGTGCCAGCAGCTTCAGGGACAGGGGGCGGACCGGGGAGCTGTTTTTT.

The rearrangement joins TRBV7-2 to TRBJ2-7; TRBD1 might be the D (5 bases). This CDR3 contains 15 residues. The germline V gene has CDR1 SGHTA and CDR2 FQGNSA. V lost 5 bases and J lost 0, with 14 bases in between. CDR3 amino acids: CASSIDSSSSYEQYF. CDR3 coding DNA: TGTGCCAGCAGCATAGACAGTTCTAGCTCCTACGAGCAGTACTTC.

This chain joins TRBV6-1 and TRBJ1-1; D perhaps matches TRBD1 (5 bases). The V gene lost 6 bases and the J gene lost 0 bases, with 14 bases spanning the gap. Germline assignment: CDR1 MNHNS and CDR2 SASEGT. CDR3 length: 15 residues. In DNA form, the CDR3 reads TGTGCCAGCAGACCCTCGGGGGAAATGAACACTGAAGCTTTCTTT. Translation: CASRPSGEMNTEAFF.

In its sample, this clonotype was seen a few times. The chain couples TRBV20-1 to TRBJ2-2; 10 positions match TRBD2. V was clipped by 0 bases and J by 3 bases; unmatched bases: 10. Germline V gene data show CDR1 as DFQATT and CDR2 as SNEGSKA (reference sequence). The CDR3 contains 18 residues. The CDR3 loop reads CSARDGGTSGADTGELFF. The CDR3 coding sequence is TGCAGTGCTAGAGATGGCGGTACTAGCGGGGCCGACACCGGGGAGCTGTTTTTT.

The chain combines TRBV30 with TRBJ2-7; no reliable D call. Per the germline V gene, CDR1 is GTSNPN and CDR2 is SVGIG (reference sequence). The V end lost 8 bases, the J end lost 0 bases, and 8 bases lay between the germline ends. CDR3 length: 11 amino acids. The CDR3 spells CALQSSYEQYF. Here the CDR3 DNA reads TGTGCCCTACAGAGCTCCTACGAGCAGTACTTC.

This clonotype was counted between two and nine times. The chain has TRBV5-1 and TRBJ1-3; D might be TRBD1 (6 bases). CDR3 length: 15 amino acids. Germline lookup yields CDR1 SGHRS and CDR2 YFSETQ. Trimming pared 4 bases from V and 0 bases from J, leaving 11 bases between. Written as DNA, the CDR3 is TGCGCCAGCAGCCTGGACAGCTACTCTGGAAACACCATATATTTT. Translating it yields CASSLDSYSGNTIYF.

The chain is built from TRBV9 and TRBJ2-7; maybe TRBD2 (6 bases). The germline V gene has CDR1 SGDLS and CDR2 YYNGEE. Between the trimmed V and J ends, which lost 3 bases and 7 bases, there was a span of 11 bases. There are 12 residues in the CDR3. The CDR3 DNA reads TGTGCCAGCAGCGGGGCGGGGAGGGAGCAGTACTTC. It yields the protein CASSGAGREQYF.

The chain employs TRBV6-5 and TRBJ2-2; 8 bases align to TRBD2. CDR1 and CDR2 from the germline V gene are MNHEY and SVGAGI. With V trimmed by 2 bases and J by 5 bases, 4 bases remained unmatched. This CDR3 region has 15 residues. In nucleotides, the CDR3 is TGTGCCAGCAGTTACAAAGGACTAGCAACCGGGGAGCTGTTTTTT. Protein: CASSYKGLATGELFF.

CDR3 sequence (DNA): TGCGCCAGCAATATGGGAGTGGTAGGCAATGAGCAGTTCTTC. Protein product: CASNMGVVGNEQFF. J is TRBJ2-1 and V is TRBV5-1, with a tentative D call TRBD2 (5 bases). Germline V gene lookup returns CDR1 SGHRS and CDR2 YFSETQ. CDR3 length: 14 residues. The V and J ends lost 6 bases and 6 bases respectively, with 16 bases between them.

A few counts support this clonotype. V and J are TRBV25-1 and TRBJ1-1; a weak D match, TRBD1 (5 bases). Per germline, CDR1 MGHDK and CDR2 SYGVNS. The CDR3 runs 14 residues. V gave up 0 bases and J gave up 9 bases, with 14 bases separating them. The CDR3 sequence is CASSEYGRRGKAFF. CDR3 coding DNA: TGTGCCAGCAGTGAATACGGAAGACGGGGGAAAGCTTTCTTT. The full variable domain, in which reference TRBV25-1 and TRBJ1-1 provide the parts outside the CDR3, is EADIYQTPRYLVIGTGKKITLECSQTMGHDKMYWYQQDPGMELHLIHYSYGVNSTEKGDLSSESTVSRIRTEHFPLTLESARPSHTSQYLCASSEYGRRGKAFFGQGTRLTVV.

Written as DNA, the CDR3 is TGTGCCAGCAGCCAAGATGGTCGGACCGGCTACACCTTC. Its protein product is CASSQDGRTGYTF. J is TRBJ1-2 and V is TRBV3-1, with D unresolved. This CDR3 has 13 residues. The ends were cut back, 0 bases at V and 8 bases at J, with 10 bases in the middle. Germline-derived CDR1 and CDR2 are LGHDT and YNNKEL (reference sequence).

V and J are TRBV4-2 and TRBJ1-4; the match to TRBD1 covers 8 bases. Germline assignment: CDR1 LGHNA and CDR2 YNFKEQ. V dropped 1 base and J dropped 0; count of bases not matched to a gene: 4. The CDR3 is 17 residues long. The DNA of the CDR3 is TGTGCCAGCAGCCAAGGACAGGGGAGTGCAACTAATGAAAAACTGTTTTTT. It specifies CASSQGQGSATNEKLFF.

This clonotype was picked up a small number of times. The gene calls are TRBV12-3 or TRBV12-4 and TRBJ2-1; D possibly corresponds to TRBD1 (6 bases). V was pared by 7 bases and J by 9 bases, with 16 bases between. This CDR3 contains 13 residues. CDR3 nucleotides: TGTGCCAGCACCTCCTTCGGGGACACTGAGCAGTTCTTC. Amino acid sequence: CASTSFGDTEQFF.

This clonotype was seen a few times. The junction shows a germline mismatch at one end, possibly a read error. The chain carries TRBV20-1 and TRBJ1-4, with TRBD1 matching 7 bases. Germline values: CDR1 DFQATT, CDR2 SNEGSKA (reference sequence). The CDR3 has 14 amino acids. The CDR3 loop is CSARSGTENEKPFF. The CDR3 DNA reads TGCAGTGCTCGATCCGGGACAGAGAATGAAAAACCGTTTTTT.

The rearrangement uses TRBV6-1 and TRBJ2-2, with 7 nucleotides matching TRBD1. V was clipped by 3 bases and J by 0 bases; unmatched bases: 16. The CDR3 contains 20 residues. Germline CDR1 MNHNS, CDR2 SASEGT. In DNA, the CDR3 is TGTGCCAGCAGTGAGGTTCCGGGTGCAATGCAGGGGGCGAACACCGGGGAGCTGTTTTTT. Protein: CASSEVPGAMQGANTGELFF.

This chain links TRBV2 with TRBJ2-5; possibly TRBD1 or TRBD2 for D (6 bases each). The J call may be in error: the DNA end matches TRBJ2-1 better. This CDR3 contains 15 residues. Germline-derived CDR1 and CDR2 are SNHLY and FYNNEI. The CDR3 nucleotides are TGTGCCAGCAGCCCTAGGGGGGAATCGGTCGATGAGCAGTTCTTC. This gives the protein CASSPRGESVDEQFF.

This clonotype was detected only a few times. The rearrangement uses TRBV3-1 and TRBJ1-1; D possibly corresponds to TRBD1 (6 bases). V was cut by 4 bases and J by 5 bases, with 17 bases left in between. CDR1 and CDR2 from the germline V gene are LGHDT and YNNKEL (reference sequence). The CDR3 is made up of 15 amino acids. CDR3 amino acids: CASSPSHRDQTEAFF. The CDR3 DNA reads TGTGCCAGCAGCCCCAGCCACAGGGATCAGACTGAAGCTTTCTTT.

In its sample, this clonotype was seen a few times. V usage is TRBV14 and J usage is TRBJ2-5; D remains unclear. The CDR3 consists of 13 residues. Germline V CDR1 and CDR2: SGHDN, FVKESK. With 1 base removed from V and 4 bases from J, the gap between germline ends came to 7 bases. In DNA form, the CDR3 reads TGTGCCAGCAGCCAAGGTTGGACAGAGACCCAGTACTTC. Amino acid sequence: CASSQGWTETQYF. The variable domain in full, with the rest retrieved from reference TRBV14 and TRBJ2-5, is EAGVTQFPSHSVIEKGQTVTLRCDPISGHDNLYWYRRVMGKEIKFLLHFVKESKQDESGMPNNRFLAERTGGTYSTLKVQPAELEDSGVYFCASSQGWTETQYFGPGTRLLVL.

This clonotype turned up a few times. The V gene is TRBV7-3, the J gene TRBJ2-5, with 12 bases lining up with TRBD2. J gave up 3 bases and V 5 bases, and 4 bases lay outside the gene matches. The CDR3 length is 15 residues. Germline V lookup: CDR1 SGHTA, CDR2 FQGTGA. CDR3: CASSLGLAGKETQYF. The DNA of the CDR3 is TGTGCCAGCAGCCTTGGACTAGCGGGGAAAGAGACCCAGTACTTC.

This chain uses TRBV29-1 with TRBJ2-5; 9 bases are shared with TRBD2. V trimming: 6 bases; J trimming: 1 base; junction bases outside the gene matches: 9. The CDR3 loop spans 15 amino acids. Germline values: CDR1 SQVTM, CDR2 ANQGSEA. CDR3 in amino acids: CSVNSGGDIQETQYF. The CDR3, as DNA: TGCAGCGTCAATAGCGGGGGAGATATCCAAGAGACCCAGTACTTC.

The genes are TRBV5-1 and TRBJ2-3; 13 bases agree with TRBD2. J was trimmed by 0 bases and V by 3 bases; bases with no gene match: 4. This CDR3 comprises 17 residues. Germline V gene data show CDR1 as SGHRS and CDR2 as YFSETQ. CDR3 protein: CASSSPTSGGSTDTQYF. In nucleotides, the CDR3 is TGCGCCAGCAGCTCCCCGACTAGCGGGGGGAGCACAGATACGCAGTATTTT. The full variable domain, completed using reference TRBV5-1 and TRBJ2-3, is KAGVTQTPRYLIKTRGQQVTLSCSPISGHRSVSWYQQTPGQGLQFLFEYFSETQRNKGNFPGRFSGRQFSNSRSEMNVSTLELGDSALYLCASSSPTSGGSTDTQYFGPGTRLTVL.

The chain uses TRBV5-1 and TRBJ2-7, with D perhaps matching TRBD1 (5 bases). The germline CDR1 and CDR2 sequences are SGHRS and YFSETQ. Trimming left V 2 bases short and J 6 bases short, with 18 bases between. CDR3 length: 15 amino acids. The CDR3 spells CASSLQRQGVGEQYF. In nucleotides, the CDR3 is TGCGCCAGCAGCTTACAGAGACAAGGGGTCGGCGAGCAGTACTTC.

The CDR3 bases are TGTGCCAGCAGCTTAGGCAGGGCCCCCTCCAAAAACATTCAGTACTTC. Its translation is CASSLGRAPSKNIQYF. V gene TRBV7-9 combines with J gene TRBJ2-4, with D perhaps matching TRBD1 (5 bases). The CDR3 runs to 16 residues. CDR1 is SEHNR, CDR2 FQNEAQ, per germline (reference sequence). Deletions cut 1 base from V and 2 bases from J, with 12 bases between. Looking up the rest from reference TRBV7-9 and TRBJ2-4 gives the full variable domain: DTGVSQNPRHKITKRGQNVTFRCDPISEHNRLYWYRQTLGQGPEFLTYFQNEAQLEKSRLLSDRFSAERPKGSFSTLEIQRTEQGDSAMYLCASSLGRAPSKNIQYFGAGTRLSVL.

V gene TRBV2 combines with J gene TRBJ2-5, with D maybe TRBD1 (6 bases). Germline loops: CDR1 SNHLY, CDR2 FYNNEI. This CDR3 is built from 12 residues. With 10 bases removed from V and 4 bases from J, the gap between germline ends came to 13 bases. CDR3 nucleotides: TGTGCCACCACAGGGCAGGGAGAGACCCAGTACTTC. It yields the protein CATTGQGETQYF.